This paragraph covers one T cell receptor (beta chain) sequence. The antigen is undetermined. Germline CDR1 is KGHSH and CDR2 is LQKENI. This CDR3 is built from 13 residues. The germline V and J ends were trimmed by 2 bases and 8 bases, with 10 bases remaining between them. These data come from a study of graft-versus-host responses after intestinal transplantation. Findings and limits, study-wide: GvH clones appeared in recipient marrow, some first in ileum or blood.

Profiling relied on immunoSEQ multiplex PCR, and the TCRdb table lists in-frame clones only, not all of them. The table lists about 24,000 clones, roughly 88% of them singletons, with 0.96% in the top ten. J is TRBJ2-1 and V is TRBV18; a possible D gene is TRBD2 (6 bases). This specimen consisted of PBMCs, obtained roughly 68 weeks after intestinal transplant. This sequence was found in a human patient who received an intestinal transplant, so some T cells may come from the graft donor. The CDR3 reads CASSPSSSDEQFF. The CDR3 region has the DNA TGTGCCAGCTCACCATCCTCTAGCGATGAGCAGTTCTTC. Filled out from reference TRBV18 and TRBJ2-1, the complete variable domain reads NAGVMQNPRHLVRRRGQEARLRCSPMKGHSHVYWYRQLPEEGLKFMVYLQKENIIDESGMPKERFSAEFPKEGPSILRIQQVVRGDSAAYFCASSPSSSDEQFFGPGTRLTVL.